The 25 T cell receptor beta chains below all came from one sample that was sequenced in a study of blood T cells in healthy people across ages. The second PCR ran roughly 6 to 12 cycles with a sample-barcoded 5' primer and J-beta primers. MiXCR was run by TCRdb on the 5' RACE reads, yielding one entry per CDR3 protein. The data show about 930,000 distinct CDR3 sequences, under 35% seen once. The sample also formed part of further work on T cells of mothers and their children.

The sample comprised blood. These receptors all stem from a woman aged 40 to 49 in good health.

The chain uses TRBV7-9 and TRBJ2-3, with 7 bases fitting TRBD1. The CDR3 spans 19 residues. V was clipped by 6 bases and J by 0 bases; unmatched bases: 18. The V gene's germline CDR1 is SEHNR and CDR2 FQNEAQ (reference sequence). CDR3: CASRPDHDRVTTSTDTQYF. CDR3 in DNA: TGTGCCAGCAGACCTGATCATGACAGGGTTACGACTAGCACAGATACGCAGTATTTT.

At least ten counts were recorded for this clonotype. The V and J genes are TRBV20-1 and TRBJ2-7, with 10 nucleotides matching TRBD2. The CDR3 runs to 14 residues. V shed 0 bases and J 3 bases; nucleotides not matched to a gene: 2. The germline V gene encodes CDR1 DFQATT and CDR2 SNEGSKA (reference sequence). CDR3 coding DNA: TGCAGTGCTAGAGAAGCTAGCGGGGGCTACGAGCAGTACTTC. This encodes CSAREASGGYEQYF.

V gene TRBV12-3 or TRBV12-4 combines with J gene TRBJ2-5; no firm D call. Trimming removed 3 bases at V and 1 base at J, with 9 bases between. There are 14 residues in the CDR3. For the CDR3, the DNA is TGTGCCAGCAGTTTCCTTCGGAGCCAAGAGACCCAGTACTTC. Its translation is CASSFLRSQETQYF.

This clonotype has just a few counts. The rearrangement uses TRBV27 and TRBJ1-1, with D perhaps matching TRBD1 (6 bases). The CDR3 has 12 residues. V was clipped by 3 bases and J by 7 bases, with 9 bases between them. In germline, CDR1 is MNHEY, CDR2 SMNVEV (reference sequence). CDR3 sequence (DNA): TGTGCCAGCAGTTTCCCACAGGGTGAAGCTTTCTTT. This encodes CASSFPQGEAFF.

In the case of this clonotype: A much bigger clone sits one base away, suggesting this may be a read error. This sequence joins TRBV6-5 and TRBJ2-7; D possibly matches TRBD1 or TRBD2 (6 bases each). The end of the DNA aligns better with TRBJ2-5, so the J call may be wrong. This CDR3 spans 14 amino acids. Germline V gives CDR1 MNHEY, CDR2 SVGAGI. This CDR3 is CASRRLGGLETQYF. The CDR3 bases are TGTGCCAGCAGGCGACTAGGGGGTTTGGAGACCCAGTACTTC.

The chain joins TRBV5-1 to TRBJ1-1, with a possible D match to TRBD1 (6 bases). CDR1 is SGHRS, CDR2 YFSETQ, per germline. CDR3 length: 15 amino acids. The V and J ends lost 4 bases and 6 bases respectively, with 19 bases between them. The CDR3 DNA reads TGCGCCAGCAGCCCCCGGGGAAGGGGGGGATCTGAAGCTTTCTTT. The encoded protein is CASSPRGRGGSEAFF.

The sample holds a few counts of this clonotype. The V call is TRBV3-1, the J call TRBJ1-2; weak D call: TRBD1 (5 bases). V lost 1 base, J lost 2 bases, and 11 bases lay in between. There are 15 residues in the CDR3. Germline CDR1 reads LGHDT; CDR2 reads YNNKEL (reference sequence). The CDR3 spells CASSQGQPENYGYTF. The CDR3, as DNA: TGTGCCAGCAGCCAAGGACAGCCAGAAAACTATGGCTACACCTTC.

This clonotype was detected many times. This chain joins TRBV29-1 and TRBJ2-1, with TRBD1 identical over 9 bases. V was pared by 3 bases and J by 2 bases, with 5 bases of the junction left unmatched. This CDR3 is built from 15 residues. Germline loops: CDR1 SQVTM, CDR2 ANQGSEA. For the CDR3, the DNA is TGCAGCGTTGAGTCAGGGACAGGGCCCTACAATGAGCAGTTCTTC. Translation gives CSVESGTGPYNEQFF.

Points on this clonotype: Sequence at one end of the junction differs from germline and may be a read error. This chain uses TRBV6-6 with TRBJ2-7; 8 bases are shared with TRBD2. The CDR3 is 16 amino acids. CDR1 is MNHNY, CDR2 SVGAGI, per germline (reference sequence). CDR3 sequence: CANSYPSGGREGEQYF. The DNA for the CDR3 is TGTGCCAACAGTTACCCCAGCGGGGGCAGGGAGGGCGAGCAGTACTTC.

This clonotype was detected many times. The CDR3: CSAGTGNTIYF. The CDR3 nucleotides are TGCAGCGCCGGCACTGGAAACACCATATATTTT. The chain carries TRBV29-1 and TRBJ1-3; D remains unclear. Trimming removed 7 bases at V and 2 bases at J, with 6 bases between. The CDR3 is 11 amino acids. The germline V gene has CDR1 SQVTM and CDR2 ANQGSEA.

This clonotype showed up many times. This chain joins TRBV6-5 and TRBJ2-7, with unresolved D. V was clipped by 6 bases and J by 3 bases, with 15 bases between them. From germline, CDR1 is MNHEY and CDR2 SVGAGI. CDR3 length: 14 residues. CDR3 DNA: TGTGCCAGCAGCTTCGCGCGAGCAAACTACGAGCAGTACTTC. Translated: CASSFARANYEQYF.

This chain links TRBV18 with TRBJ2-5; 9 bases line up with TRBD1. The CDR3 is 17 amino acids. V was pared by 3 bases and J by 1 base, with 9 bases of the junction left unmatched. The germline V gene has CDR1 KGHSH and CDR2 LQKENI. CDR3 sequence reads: CASSPPTGTGLQETQYF. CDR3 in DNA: TGTGCCAGCTCACCCCCTACCGGGACAGGGCTCCAAGAGACCCAGTACTTC.

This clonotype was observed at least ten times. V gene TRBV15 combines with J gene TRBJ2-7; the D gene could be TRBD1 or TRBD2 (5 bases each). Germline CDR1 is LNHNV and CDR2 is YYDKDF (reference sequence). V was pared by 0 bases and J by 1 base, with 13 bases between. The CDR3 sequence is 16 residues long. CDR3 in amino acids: CATSRESGTTSYEQYF. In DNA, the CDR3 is TGTGCCACCAGCAGAGAGTCCGGGACCACATCCTACGAGCAGTACTTC.

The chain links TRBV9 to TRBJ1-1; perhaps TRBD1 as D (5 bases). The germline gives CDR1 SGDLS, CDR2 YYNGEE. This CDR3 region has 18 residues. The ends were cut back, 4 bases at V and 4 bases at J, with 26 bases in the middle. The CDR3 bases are TGTGCCAGCAGCCCTAGCTTGGACCGATCTTACGGGGGCACTGAAGCTTTCTTT. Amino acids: CASSPSLDRSYGGTEAFF.

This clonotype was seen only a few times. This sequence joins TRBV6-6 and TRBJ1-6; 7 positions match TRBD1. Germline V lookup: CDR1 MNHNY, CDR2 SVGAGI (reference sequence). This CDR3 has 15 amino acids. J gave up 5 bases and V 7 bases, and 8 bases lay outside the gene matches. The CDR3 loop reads CASNHPTGHNSPLHF. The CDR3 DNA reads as TGTGCCAGCAACCATCCGACAGGGCATAATTCACCCCTCCACTTT.

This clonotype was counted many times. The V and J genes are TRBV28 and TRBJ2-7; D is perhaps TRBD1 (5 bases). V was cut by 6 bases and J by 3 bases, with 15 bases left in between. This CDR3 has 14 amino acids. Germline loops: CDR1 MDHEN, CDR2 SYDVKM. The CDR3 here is CASRRNRGSYEQYF. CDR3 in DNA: TGTGCCAGCAGACGAAATAGGGGAAGCTACGAGCAGTACTTC.

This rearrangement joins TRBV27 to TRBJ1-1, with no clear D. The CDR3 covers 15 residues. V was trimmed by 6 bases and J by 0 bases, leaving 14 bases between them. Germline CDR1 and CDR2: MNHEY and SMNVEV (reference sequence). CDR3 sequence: CASRPLGVMNTEAFF. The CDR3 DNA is TGTGCCAGCAGACCACTCGGGGTTATGAACACTGAAGCTTTCTTT.

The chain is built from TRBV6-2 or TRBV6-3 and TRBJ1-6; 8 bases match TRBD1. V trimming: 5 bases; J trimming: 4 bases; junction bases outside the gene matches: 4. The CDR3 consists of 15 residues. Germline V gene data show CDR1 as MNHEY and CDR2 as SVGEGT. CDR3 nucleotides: TGTGCCAGCAGTGCCGGGACAGGATATAATTCACCCCTCCACTTT. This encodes CASSAGTGYNSPLHF.

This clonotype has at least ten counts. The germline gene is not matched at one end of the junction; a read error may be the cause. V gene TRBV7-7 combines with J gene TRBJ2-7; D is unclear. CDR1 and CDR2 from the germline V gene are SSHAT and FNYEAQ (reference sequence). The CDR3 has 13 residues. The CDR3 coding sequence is TGTGCTAGCAGCCAGGACGTCTCCTACGAGCAGTACTTC. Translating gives CASSQDVSYEQYF.

The CDR3 here is CASSDLGRGNEKLFF. CDR3 sequence (DNA): TGTGCCAGCAGTGATCTCGGCAGGGGTAATGAAAAACTGTTTTTT. The chain carries TRBV2 and TRBJ1-4, with D tentatively TRBD1 (6 bases). The CDR3 has 15 amino acids. V lost 3 bases and J lost 4, with 12 bases in between. The germline V gene encodes CDR1 SNHLY and CDR2 FYNNEI.

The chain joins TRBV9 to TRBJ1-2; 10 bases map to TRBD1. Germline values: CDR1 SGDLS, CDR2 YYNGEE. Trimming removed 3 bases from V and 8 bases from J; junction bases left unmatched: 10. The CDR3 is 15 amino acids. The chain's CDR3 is CASSGQGALLGGYTF. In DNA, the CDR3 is TGTGCCAGCAGCGGACAGGGGGCCCTCTTGGGAGGCTACACCTTC.

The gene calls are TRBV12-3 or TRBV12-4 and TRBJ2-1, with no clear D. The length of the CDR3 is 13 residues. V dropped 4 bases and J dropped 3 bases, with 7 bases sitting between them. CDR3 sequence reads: CASSSTNYNEQFF. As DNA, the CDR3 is TGTGCCAGCAGTTCGACAAACTACAATGAGCAGTTCTTC.

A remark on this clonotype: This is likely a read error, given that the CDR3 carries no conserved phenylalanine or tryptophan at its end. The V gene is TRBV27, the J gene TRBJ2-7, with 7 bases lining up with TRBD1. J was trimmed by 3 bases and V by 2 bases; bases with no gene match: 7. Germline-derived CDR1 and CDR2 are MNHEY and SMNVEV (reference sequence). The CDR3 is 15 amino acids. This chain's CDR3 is CASSLAGGSLYEQYC. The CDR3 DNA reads TGTGCCAGCAGTTTAGCAGGGGGTAGTCTCTACGAGCAGTACTGC.

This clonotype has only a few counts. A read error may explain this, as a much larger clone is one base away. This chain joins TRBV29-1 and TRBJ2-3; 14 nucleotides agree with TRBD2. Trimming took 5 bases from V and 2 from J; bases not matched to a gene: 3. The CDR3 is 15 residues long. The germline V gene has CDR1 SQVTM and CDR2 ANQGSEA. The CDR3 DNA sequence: TGCAGCGTTAGGACTAGCGGGGGGTACACAGATACGCAGTATTTT. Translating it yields CSVRTSGGYTDTQYF.

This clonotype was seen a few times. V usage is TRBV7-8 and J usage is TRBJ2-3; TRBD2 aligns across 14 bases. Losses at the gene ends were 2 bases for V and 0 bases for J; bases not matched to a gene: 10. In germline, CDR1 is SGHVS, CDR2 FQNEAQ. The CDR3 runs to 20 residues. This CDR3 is CASSLSRTSGGPTSTDTQYF. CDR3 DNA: TGTGCCAGCAGCTTATCACGGACTAGCGGGGGGCCTACTAGCACAGATACGCAGTATTTT.